This T cell receptor beta chain was captured by sequencing in a study of CD8+CD57+ T cells in acquired aplastic anemia. Selection for sequencing was limited to patients who had shown CD8+CD57+ cell expansion by flow cytometry. As a group, the patients uniformly had severe acquired aplastic anemia. In regard to this clonotype: The junction differs from germline at one of its ends, possibly a read error.

Both TCR beta VDJ combination and CDR3 sequence profiling were carried out. Genomic DNA was the template for this profiling. TCRdb reprocessed the reads with MiXCR, giving one entry per CDR3 protein. The data hold roughly 290,000 distinct CDR3 sequences, with 50% to 65% observed a single time. Sequencing was carried out using sorted CD4+, CD8+, or CD8+CD57+ T cells (not recorded which) from PBMCs. The origin of this receptor is a human donor with aplastic anemia.

The CDR3 sequence is CASSPRGGRAVEQFF. CDR3 DNA sequence: TGTGCCAGCAGCCCGAGGGGGGGCAGGGCGGTTGAGCAGTTCTTT. This chain joins TRBV7-6 and TRBJ2-1; D is possibly TRBD2 (7 bases). The CDR3 runs 15 residues. The germline V gene has CDR1 SGHVS and CDR2 FNYEAQ. The full variable domain, in which reference TRBV7-6 and TRBJ2-1 provide the parts outside the CDR3, is GAGVSQSPRYKVTKRGQDVALRCDPISGHVSLYWYRQALGQGPEFLTYFNYEAQQDKSGLPNDRFSAERPEGSISTLTIQRTEQRDSAMYRCASSPRGGRAVEQFFGPGTRLTVL.